A single sample is the source of the 2 T cell receptor beta chains below, sequenced in a study of T-cell memory formation after mild COVID-19. TCRdb reprocessed the 5' RACE reads with MiXCR, giving one entry per CDR3 protein. The repertoire holds 130,000 to 150,000 distinct CDR3 sequences, over 15% seen once, with approximately 2.3% in the top ten. Material for sequencing was PBMCs or a T cell subset sorted from them (not recorded which). The receptors were gathered from an adult woman who had mild COVID-19 (a few samples of this study predate the infection). Cell type and time point are not known.

This clonotype was detected ten times or more. The chain employs TRBV7-3 and TRBJ2-1, with 10 bases aligning to TRBD2. Germline lookup yields CDR1 SGHTA and CDR2 FQGTGA. The CDR3 totals 17 residues. The ends lost 0 bases at V and 0 bases at J; junction bases unmatched: 2. CDR3 nucleotide sequence: TGTGCCAGCAGCTTAACTAGCGGGAGGTCCTCCTACAATGAGCAGTTCTTC. Translated: CASSLTSGRSSYNEQFF.

The gene calls are TRBV15 and TRBJ2-2, with D hard to call. The CDR3 loop spans 11 amino acids. V lost 1 base and J 6 bases, leaving 0 bases between the germline ends. From germline, CDR1 is LNHNV and CDR2 YYDKDF (reference sequence). The CDR3 region is CATSRAGELFF. CDR3 nucleotides: TGTGCCACCAGCAGAGCCGGGGAGCTGTTTTTT. The complete variable domain, with remaining parts taken from reference TRBV15 and TRBJ2-2, reads DAMVIQNPRYQVTQFGKPVTLSCSQTLNHNVMYWYQQKSSQAPKLLFHYYDKDFNNEADTPDNFQSRRPNTSFCFLDIRSPGLGDTAMYLCATSRAGELFFGEGSRLTVL.